A selection of T cell receptor beta chains follows, all from one sample in a study of tumor and adjacent non-tumor tissue in lung cancer. TCRdb redid the calling of the multiplex PCR reads with MiXCR, one entry per CDR3 protein. The sample lists about 200,000 distinct CDR3 sequences, 71% occurring once. Source material: lung tumor tissue. These TCRs come from a man in his 60s with non-small cell lung cancer. CDR3s include the opening cysteine and the closing phenylalanine or tryptophan.

v_call cdr3_aa
TRBV5-6 CASSFPNYGYAF
TRBV4-2 CASSQDLARYLLEHYF
TRBV7-8 CASSESRGSYGYTF
TRBV5-5 CASTLVGQDITDTQYF
TRBV20-1 CSARRLAGGSYNEQFF
TRBV11-3 CTSISGASMADTQYF
TRBV5-4 CASSSQGQGTDTQYF
TRBV29-1 CSAFETPDEEFF
TRBV20-1 CSARVGLYSYQPQNF
TRBV4-2 CASSPGPLAGELFF
TRBV11-3 CASSRGRADTDTQYF
TRBV20-1 CSATLTSGRATDEQIF
TRBV2 CASRTGETSKQYF
TRBV28 CASLHTEVLGYTF
TRBV5-1 CASSSGQGTYEQYF